A selection of T cell receptor beta chains follows, all from one sample in a study of vaccination effects on CD4 cells after COVID-19. The antigens these receptors bind are not known. Produced via immunoSEQ multiplex PCR; TCRdb's table is partial and in-frame only. The sample lists some 30,000 clones, under 90% seen once, with roughly 1.4% in the top ten. The sequences come from CD4+ T cells from PBMCs cultured with HCoV-NL63 spike peptides, collected after COVID-19 vaccination. These receptors were collected from a human donor who received a COVID-19 vaccine. Some clones in this sample may be carry-over from other donors' samples. CDR3s include the opening cysteine and the closing phenylalanine or tryptophan. D genes are given only for firm matches. Clone sizes are given selectively: once, few, many, or a class where the clone is expanded.

j_gene | v_gene | abundance | d_gene | CDR3aa | CDR3nt
TRBJ2-2 | TRBV5-1 | - | - | CASRVQMETGELFF | TGCGCCAGCAGGGTCCAGATGGAGACCGGGGAGCTGTTTTTT
TRBJ1-6 | TRBV5-1 | few | TRBD1 | CASSPGTEYSPLHF | TGCGCCAGCAGCCCAGGGACAGAGTATTCACCCCTCCACTTT
TRBJ1-1 | TRBV7-8 | - | TRBD1 | CASYRGRADTEAFF | TGTGCCAGCTACAGGGGGCGCGCGGACACTGAAGCTTTCTTT
TRBJ1-5 | TRBV24-1 | few | TRBD1 | CATSDLPHRGLRDDQPQHF | TGTGCCACCAGTGATTTGCCGCACAGGGGGCTACGTGACGATCAGCCCCAGCATTTT
TRBJ2-5 | TRBV5-1 | - | - | CASSPLGGTETQYF | TGCGCCAGCAGCCCCCTCGGGGGCACGGAGACCCAGTACTTC
TRBJ1-2 | TRBV5-1 | - | - | CASSSSGTAGYTF | TGCGCCAGCAGCTCCTCAGGGACCGCTGGCTACACCTTC
TRBJ1-5 | TRBV2 | few | TRBD1 | CASTSQGGYQPQHF | TGTGCCAGCACCTCACAGGGGGGCTATCAGCCCCAGCATTTT
TRBJ1-1 | TRBV5-4 | - | - | CASSLVGGSEAFF | TGTGCCAGCAGCTTGGTGGGGGGCTCTGAAGCTTTCTTT
TRBJ1-5 | TRBV6-5 | - | - | CASRAQLSNQPQHF | TGTGCCAGCAGGGCACAGCTTTCCAATCAGCCCCAGCATTTT
TRBJ2-4 | TRBV6-6 | once | - | CASSYVGFGNIQYF | TGTGCCAGCAGTTACGTCGGATTCGGTAACATTCAGTACTTC
TRBJ1-4 | TRBV5-1 | - | - | CASSFKGGNEKLFF | TGCGCCAGCAGCTTTAAGGGGGGCAATGAAAAACTGTTTTTT
TRBJ2-1 | TRBV6-5 | - | TRBD1 | CASRGQGNAYNEQFF | TGTGCCAGCAGGGGACAGGGGAACGCCTACAATGAGCAGTTCTTC
TRBJ1-4 | TRBV28 | - | TRBD1 | CASSLFGQGALGEKLFF | TGTGCCAGCAGTTTATTTGGACAGGGGGCGCTTGGGGAAAAACTGTTTTTT
TRBJ1-4 | TRBV14 | - | TRBD1 | CASSQGTGRTLREKLFF | TGTGCCAGCAGCCAAGGGACAGGCAGGACCTTACGGGAAAAACTGTTTTTT
TRBJ1-3 | TRBV6-5 | - | - | CASTTSSGNTIYF | TGTGCCAGCACTACAAGCTCTGGAAACACCATATATTTT
TRBJ1-2 | TRBV21-1 | - | - | CASSINKTDGVAWVLYGYTF | TGTGCCAGCAGCATAAATAAGACCGACGGAGTCGCGTGGGTACTCTATGGCTACACCTTC
TRBJ1-1 | TRBV4-3 | few | - | CASSQGVRQAMNTEAFF | TGCGCCAGCAGCCAAGGCGTGCGACAGGCCATGAACACTGAAGCTTTCTTT
TRBJ1-4 | TRBV28 | - | TRBD1 | CASSLGQGVRDEKLFF | TGTGCCAGCAGTCTCGGACAGGGAGTGCGGGATGAAAAACTGTTTTTT
TRBJ2-5 | TRBV7-3 | - | - | CASSSDSQETQYF | TGTGCCAGCAGTTCGGATAGCCAAGAGACCCAGTACTTC
TRBJ2-5 | TRBV12-5 | - | - | CASGLGPQVETQYF | TGTGCTAGTGGACTTGGGCCACAGGTAGAGACCCAGTACTTC
TRBJ1-2 | TRBV3-1/TRBV3-2 | few | - | CASSQDSYGGYTF | TGTGCCAGCAGCCAAGACTCCTATGGCGGCTACACCTTC
TRBJ1-1 | TRBV30 | - | - | CAWSFLGGAAFF | TGTGCCTGGAGTTTTCTTGGCGGGGCTGCTTTCTTT
TRBJ2-2 | TRBV6-2/TRBV6-3 | once | - | CASSYQTGELFF | TGTGCCAGCAGTTACCAGACCGGGGAGCTGTTTTTT
TRBJ1-3 | TRBV25-1 | - | - | CASSEWRNSGNTIYF | TGTGCCAGCAGTGAATGGAGAAACTCTGGAAACACCATATATTTT
TRBJ1-3 | TRBV19 | - | - | CASRSPLAGNTIYF | TGTGCCAGTAGATCGCCCCTCGCTGGAAACACCATATATTTT
TRBJ1-4 | TRBV4-2 | - | TRBD1 | CASSRTGTGDEKLFF | TGTGCCAGCAGCCGGACCGGGACAGGGGATGAAAAACTGTTTTTT
TRBJ2-1 | TRBV4-3 | - | TRBD2 | CASSRQSSGGGSYNEQFF | TGCGCCAGCAGCCGTCAAAGTAGCGGGGGGGGCTCCTACAATGAGCAGTTCTTC
TRBJ1-4 | TRBV18 | - | - | CASSRQTAETTNEKLFF | TGTGCCAGCTCGCGCCAGACGGCCGAGACAACTAATGAAAAACTGTTTTTT
TRBJ1-5 | TRBV9 | few | - | CASSLTGSDQPQHF | TGTGCCAGCAGCTTAACAGGGAGCGATCAGCCCCAGCATTTT
TRBJ1-1 | TRBV11-2 | - | TRBD1 | CASSLRQGGEAFF | TGTGCCAGCAGCTTACGGCAGGGGGGCGAAGCTTTCTTT
TRBJ2-1 | TRBV29-1 | - | - | CSVRPIGGPYNEQFF | TGCAGCGTTCGCCCCATAGGGGGGCCCTACAATGAGCAGTTCTTC
TRBJ2-5 | TRBV19 | - | - | CASRSGAGSQETQYF | TGTGCCAGTAGGTCGGGGGCAGGGAGCCAGGAGACCCAGTACTTC
TRBJ1-1 | TRBV18 | - | - | CASSKNREEAFF | TGTGCCAGCTCAAAGAACCGGGAGGAAGCTTTCTTT
TRBJ1-1 | TRBV14 | - | - | CASSQTTEFNTEAFF | TGTGCCAGCAGCCAAACGACAGAATTTAACACTGAAGCTTTCTTT
TRBJ1-5 | TRBV6-5 | - | - | CASGSRGGGNQPQHF | TGTGCCAGCGGGAGCAGGGGTGGAGGGAATCAGCCCCAGCATTTT
TRBJ2-5 | TRBV2 | - | TRBD2 | CASNFSPGLGQETQYF | TGTGCCAGCAACTTCTCTCCGGGACTAGGCCAAGAGACCCAGTACTTC
TRBJ2-3 | TRBV14 | - | - | CASSQDLGQISTDTQYF | TGTGCCAGCAGCCAAGATTTAGGGCAGATAAGCACAGATACGCAGTATTTT
TRBJ2-1 | TRBV30 | - | - | CAWSAGDYNEQFF | TGTGCCTGGAGTGCGGGTGATTACAATGAGCAGTTCTTC
TRBJ2-5 | TRBV12-5 | - | - | CASGVISGTQETQYF | TGTGCTAGTGGTGTAATAAGCGGAACCCAAGAGACCCAGTACTTC
TRBJ1-6 | TRBV15 | - | - | CATSSASGHSPLHF | TGTGCCACCAGCAGTGCTTCGGGACATTCACCCCTCCACTTT
TRBJ2-3 | TRBV3-1/TRBV3-2 | - | TRBD1 | CASSQWDREEDTQYF | TGTGCCAGCAGCCAATGGGACAGGGAGGAGGATACGCAGTATTTT
TRBJ1-4 | TRBV30 | - | - | CAWSVTGANEKLFF | TGTGCCTGGAGCGTAACAGGTGCTAATGAAAAACTGTTTTTT
TRBJ2-5 | TRBV6-5 | - | - | CASSSYTETQYF | TGTGCCAGCAGTTCGTACACGGAGACCCAGTACTTC
TRBJ2-1 | TRBV7-3 | - | TRBD2 | CASSLMSAGGGYNEQFF | TGTGCCAGCAGCTTAATGAGTGCGGGGGGCGGCTACAATGAGCAGTTCTTC
TRBJ2-3 | TRBV9 | - | - | CASSFRGGGTDTQYF | TGTGCCAGCAGTTTCAGGGGGGGCGGGACAGATACGCAGTATTTT
TRBJ2-5 | TRBV6-6 | once | TRBD2 | CASSYAPIAGKETQYF | TGTGCCAGCAGCTACGCCCCTATAGCGGGGAAAGAGACCCAGTACTTC
TRBJ2-4 | TRBV9 | - | TRBD2 | CASSVEEAGGYKNIQYF | TGTGCCAGCAGCGTAGAGGAAGCGGGGGGATACAAAAACATTCAGTACTTC
TRBJ1-1 | TRBV6-5 | - | - | CASSSQGTEAFF | TGTGCCAGCAGTTCGCAGGGCACTGAAGCTTTCTTT
TRBJ2-1 | TRBV14 | - | TRBD2 | CASSQLAGSYNEQFF | TGTGCCAGCAGCCAACTAGCGGGGTCCTACAATGAGCAGTTCTTC
TRBJ2-6 | TRBV20-1 | - | - | CSASRVASGANVLTF | TGCAGTGCTAGTAGGGTGGCTTCTGGGGCCAACGTCCTGACTTTC